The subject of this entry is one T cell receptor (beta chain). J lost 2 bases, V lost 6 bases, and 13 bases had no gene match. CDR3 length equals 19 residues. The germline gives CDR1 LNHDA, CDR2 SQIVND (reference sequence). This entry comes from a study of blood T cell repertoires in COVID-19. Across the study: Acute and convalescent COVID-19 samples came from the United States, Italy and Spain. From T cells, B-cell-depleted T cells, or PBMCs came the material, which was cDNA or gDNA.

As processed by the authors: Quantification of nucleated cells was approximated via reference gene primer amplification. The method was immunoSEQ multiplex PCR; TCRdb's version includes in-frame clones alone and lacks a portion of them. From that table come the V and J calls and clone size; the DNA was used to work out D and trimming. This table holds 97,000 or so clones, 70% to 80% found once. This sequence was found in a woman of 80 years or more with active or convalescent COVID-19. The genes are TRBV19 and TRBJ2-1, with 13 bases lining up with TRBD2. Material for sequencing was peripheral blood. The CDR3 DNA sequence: TGTGCCAGTAGGACTTCAGGACTAGCGGGAGACTCCCCCTACAATGAGCAGTTCTTC. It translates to CASRTSGLAGDSPYNEQFF.